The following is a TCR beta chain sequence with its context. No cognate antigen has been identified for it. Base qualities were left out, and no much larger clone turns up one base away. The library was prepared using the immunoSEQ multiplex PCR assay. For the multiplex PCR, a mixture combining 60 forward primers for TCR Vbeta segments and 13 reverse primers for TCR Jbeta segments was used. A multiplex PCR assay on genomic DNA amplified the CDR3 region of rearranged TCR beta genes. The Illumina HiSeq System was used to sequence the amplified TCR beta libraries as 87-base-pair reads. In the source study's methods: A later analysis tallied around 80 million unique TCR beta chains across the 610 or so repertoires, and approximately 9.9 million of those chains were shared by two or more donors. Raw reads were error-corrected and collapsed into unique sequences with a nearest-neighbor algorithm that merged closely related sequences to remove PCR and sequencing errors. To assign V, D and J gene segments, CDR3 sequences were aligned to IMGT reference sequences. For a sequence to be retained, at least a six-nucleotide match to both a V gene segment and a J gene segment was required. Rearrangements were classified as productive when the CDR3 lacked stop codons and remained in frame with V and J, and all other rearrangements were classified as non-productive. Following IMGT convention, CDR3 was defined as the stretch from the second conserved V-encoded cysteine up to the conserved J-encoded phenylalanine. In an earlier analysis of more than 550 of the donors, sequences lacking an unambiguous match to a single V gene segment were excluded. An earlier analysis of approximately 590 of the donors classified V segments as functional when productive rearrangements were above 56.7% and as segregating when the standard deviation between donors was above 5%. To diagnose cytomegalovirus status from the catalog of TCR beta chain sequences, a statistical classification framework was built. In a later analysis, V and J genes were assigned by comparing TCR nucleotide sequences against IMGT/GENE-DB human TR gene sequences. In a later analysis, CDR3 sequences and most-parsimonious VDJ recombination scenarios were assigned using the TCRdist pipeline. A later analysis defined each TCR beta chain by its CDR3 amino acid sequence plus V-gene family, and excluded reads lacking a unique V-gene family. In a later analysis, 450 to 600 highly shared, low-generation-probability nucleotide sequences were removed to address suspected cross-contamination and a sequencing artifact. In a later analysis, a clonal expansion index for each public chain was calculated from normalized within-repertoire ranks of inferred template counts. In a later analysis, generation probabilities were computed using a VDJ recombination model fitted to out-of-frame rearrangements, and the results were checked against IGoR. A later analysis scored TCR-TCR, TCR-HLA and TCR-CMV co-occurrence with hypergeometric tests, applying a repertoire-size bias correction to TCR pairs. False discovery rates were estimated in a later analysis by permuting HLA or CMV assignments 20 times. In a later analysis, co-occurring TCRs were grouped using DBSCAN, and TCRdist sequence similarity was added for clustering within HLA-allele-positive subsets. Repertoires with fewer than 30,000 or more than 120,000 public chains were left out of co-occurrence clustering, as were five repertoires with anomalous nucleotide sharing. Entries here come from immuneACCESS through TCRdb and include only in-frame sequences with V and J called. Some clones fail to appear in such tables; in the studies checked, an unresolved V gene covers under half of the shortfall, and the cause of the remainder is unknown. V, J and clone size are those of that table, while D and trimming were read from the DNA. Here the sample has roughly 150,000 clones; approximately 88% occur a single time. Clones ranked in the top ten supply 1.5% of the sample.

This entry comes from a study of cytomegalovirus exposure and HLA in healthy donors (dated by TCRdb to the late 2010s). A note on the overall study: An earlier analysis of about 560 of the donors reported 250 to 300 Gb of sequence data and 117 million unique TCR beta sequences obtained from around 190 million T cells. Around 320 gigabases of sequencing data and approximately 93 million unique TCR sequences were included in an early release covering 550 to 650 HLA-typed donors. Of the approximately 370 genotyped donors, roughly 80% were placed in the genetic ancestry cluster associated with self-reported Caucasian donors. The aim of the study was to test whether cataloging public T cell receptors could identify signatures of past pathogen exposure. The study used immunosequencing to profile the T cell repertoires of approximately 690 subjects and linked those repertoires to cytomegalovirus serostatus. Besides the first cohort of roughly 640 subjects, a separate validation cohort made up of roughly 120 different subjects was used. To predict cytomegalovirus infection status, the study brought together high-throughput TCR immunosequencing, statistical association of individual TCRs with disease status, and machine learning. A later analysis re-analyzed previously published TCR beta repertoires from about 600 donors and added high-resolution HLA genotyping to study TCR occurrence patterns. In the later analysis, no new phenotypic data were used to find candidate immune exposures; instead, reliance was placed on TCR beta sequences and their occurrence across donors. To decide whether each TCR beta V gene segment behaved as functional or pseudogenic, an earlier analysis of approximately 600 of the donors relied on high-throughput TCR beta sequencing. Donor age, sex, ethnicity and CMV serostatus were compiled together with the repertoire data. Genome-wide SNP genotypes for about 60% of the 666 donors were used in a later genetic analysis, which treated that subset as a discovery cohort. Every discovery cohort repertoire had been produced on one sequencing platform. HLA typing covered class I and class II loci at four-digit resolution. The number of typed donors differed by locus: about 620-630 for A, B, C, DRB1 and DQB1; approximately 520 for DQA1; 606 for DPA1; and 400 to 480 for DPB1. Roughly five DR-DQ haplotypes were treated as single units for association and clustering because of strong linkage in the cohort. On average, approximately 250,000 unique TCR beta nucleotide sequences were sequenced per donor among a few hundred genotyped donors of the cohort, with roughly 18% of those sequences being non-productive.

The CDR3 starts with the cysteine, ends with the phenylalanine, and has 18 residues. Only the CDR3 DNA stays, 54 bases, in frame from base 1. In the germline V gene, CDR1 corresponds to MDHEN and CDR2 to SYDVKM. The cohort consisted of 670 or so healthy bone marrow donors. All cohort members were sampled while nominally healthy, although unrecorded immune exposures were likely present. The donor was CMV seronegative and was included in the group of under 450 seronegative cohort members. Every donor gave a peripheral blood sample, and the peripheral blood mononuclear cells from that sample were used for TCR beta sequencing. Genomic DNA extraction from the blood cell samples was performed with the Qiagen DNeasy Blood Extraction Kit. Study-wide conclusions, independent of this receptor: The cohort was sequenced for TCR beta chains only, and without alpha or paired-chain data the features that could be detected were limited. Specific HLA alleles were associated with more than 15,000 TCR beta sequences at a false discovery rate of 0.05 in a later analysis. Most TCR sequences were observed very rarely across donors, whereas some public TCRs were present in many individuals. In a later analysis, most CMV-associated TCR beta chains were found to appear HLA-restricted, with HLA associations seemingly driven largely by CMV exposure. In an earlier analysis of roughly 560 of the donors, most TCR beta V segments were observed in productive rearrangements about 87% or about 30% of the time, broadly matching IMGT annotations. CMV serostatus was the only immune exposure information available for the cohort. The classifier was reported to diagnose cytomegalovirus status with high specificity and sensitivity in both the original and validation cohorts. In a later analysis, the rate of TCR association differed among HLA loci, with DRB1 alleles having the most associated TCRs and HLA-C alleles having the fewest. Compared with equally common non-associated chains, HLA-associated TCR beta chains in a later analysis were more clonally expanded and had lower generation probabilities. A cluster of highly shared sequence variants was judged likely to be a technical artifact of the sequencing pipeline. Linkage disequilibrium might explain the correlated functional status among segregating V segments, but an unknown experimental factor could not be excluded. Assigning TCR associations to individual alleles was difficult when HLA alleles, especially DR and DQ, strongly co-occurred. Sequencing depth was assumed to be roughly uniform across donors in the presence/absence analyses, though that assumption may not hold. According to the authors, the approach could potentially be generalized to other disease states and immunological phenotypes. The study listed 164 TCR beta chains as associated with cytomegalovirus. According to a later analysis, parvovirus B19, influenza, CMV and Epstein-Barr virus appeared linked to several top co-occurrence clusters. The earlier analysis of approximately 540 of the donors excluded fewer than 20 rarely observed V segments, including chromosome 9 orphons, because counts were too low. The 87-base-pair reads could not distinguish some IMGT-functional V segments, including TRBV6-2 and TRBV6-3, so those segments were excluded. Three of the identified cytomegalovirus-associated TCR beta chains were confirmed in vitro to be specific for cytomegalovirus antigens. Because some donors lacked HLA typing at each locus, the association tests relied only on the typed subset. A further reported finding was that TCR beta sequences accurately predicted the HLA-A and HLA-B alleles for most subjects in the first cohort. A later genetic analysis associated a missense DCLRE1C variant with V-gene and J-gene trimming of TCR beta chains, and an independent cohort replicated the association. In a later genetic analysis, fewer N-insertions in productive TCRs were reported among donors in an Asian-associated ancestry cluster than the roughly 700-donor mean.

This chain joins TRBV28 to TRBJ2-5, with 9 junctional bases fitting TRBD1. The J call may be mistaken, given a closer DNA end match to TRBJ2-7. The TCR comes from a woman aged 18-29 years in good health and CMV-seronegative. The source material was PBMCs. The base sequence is TGTGCCAGCAGTTCCTACGCCGGGACAGGGTTTTTTCGATACGAGCAGTACTTC. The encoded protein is CASSSYAGTGFFRYEQYF.